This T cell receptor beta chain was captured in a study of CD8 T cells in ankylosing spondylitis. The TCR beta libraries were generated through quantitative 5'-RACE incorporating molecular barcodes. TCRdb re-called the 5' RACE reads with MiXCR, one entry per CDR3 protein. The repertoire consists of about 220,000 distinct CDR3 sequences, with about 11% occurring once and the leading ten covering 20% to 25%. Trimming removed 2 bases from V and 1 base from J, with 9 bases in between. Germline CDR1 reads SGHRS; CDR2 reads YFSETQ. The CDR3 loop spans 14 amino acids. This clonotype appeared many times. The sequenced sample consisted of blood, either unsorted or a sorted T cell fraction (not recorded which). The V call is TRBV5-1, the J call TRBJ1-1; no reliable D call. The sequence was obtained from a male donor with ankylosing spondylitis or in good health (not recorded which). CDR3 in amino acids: CASSFGVTNTEAFF. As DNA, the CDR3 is TGCGCCAGCAGCTTCGGGGTAACGAACACTGAAGCTTTCTTT.